The rows below give T cell receptor beta chains drawn from one sample of a study of blood T cell repertoires in COVID-19. The data were produced by immunoSEQ multiplex PCR, yet TCRdb's version contains in-frame clones alone and is incomplete. Of hundreds of thousands of clones listed, around 90% are singletons. Source material: peripheral blood. The source is a woman aged 45-60 years with COVID-19, enrolled during active disease. Both conserved end residues are part of each CDR3. A D gene is named only where the DNA matches it firmly. Expanded clones get a size class; other rows say once, few or many, or leave the size out.

V	J	size	D	CDR3
TRBV30	TRBJ1-5	once	TRBD1	CAWGAGGKQPQHF
TRBV6-4	TRBJ2-7	.	TRBD2	CASRGTSVPYEQYF
TRBV5-6	TRBJ2-5	.	TRBD1	CASSPGRTGSETQYF
TRBV7-6	TRBJ2-7	.	.	CASSLGTDTFLTYEQYF
TRBV28	TRBJ2-6	.	.	CATGSGANVLTF
TRBV19	TRBJ2-1	.	.	CASSSTPTGNNEQFF
TRBV6-4	TRBJ2-1	.	TRBD2	CASSGLAGGNEQFF
TRBV10-2	TRBJ2-7	.	TRBD2	CASSEPMGLANEQYF
TRBV5-1	TRBJ1-4	.	TRBD1	CASSLGTAAPFNEKLFF
TRBV19	TRBJ2-1	.	TRBD1	CASSVWDRGDNEQFF
TRBV5-4	TRBJ1-2	few	.	CASSSAGLNYGYTF
TRBV3-1/TRBV3-2	TRBJ2-1	once	TRBD2	CASSQAASGAYNEQFF
TRBV29-1	TRBJ1-1	.	TRBD1	CSVRQGRTEAFF